This entry lists 3 T cell receptor beta chains sequenced from one sample in a study of Ad26.COV2.S vaccination and SARS-CoV-2 variants. The treatment here: about 20 received Ad26.COV2.S at low or high dose, single or two shots; several received placebo; per-sample allocation not given. Collection of the samples took place on day 63 after the first injection of vaccine or placebo. Clones were read by immunoSEQ multiplex PCR, and TCRdb kept only the in-frame ones, dropping some. This table holds 500,000 or so clones, 85% to 90% found once. This material consisted of peripheral blood, taken in a trial of Ad26.COV2.S vaccine versus placebo. These TCRs come from a person between 18 and 60 years old who received the Ad26.COV2.S COVID-19 vaccine or a placebo.

The table lists this clone with a few counts. The chain combines TRBV6-5 with TRBJ2-2, with a tentative D call TRBD1 (6 bases). CDR1 and CDR2 from the germline V gene are MNHEY and SVGAGI. The CDR3 extends over 14 amino acids. V lost 1 base, J lost 7 bases, and 10 bases lay in between. Here the CDR3 DNA reads TGTGCCAGCAGTTACTTCCAGGGGAACGGGGAGCTGTTTTTT. Protein sequence: CASSYFQGNGELFF.

This chain connects TRBV10-3 to TRBJ2-3; D call uncertain. Germline loops: CDR1 ENHRY, CDR2 SYGVKD. Trimming shortened V by 8 bases and J by 5 bases, and 17 bases separated the two germline ends. The CDR3 runs 14 residues. The CDR3: CAIGLTGLEDTQYF. The CDR3 nucleotides are TGTGCCATCGGTCTAACGGGTTTGGAAGATACGCAGTATTTT.

The chain uses TRBV4-3 and TRBJ2-7, with a tentative D call TRBD2 (6 bases). The ends were cut back, 3 bases at V and 1 base at J, with 13 bases in the middle. The CDR3 is 15 amino acids. CDR1 and CDR2 (germline): LGHNA, YSLEER. The CDR3 coding sequence is TGCGCCAGCAGCCAGGTCACGGCGGGGTCCTACGAGCAGTACTTC. It specifies CASSQVTAGSYEQYF.